This entry is about one T cell receptor beta chain. Per the study methods: By means of reference gene primer amplification, nucleated cell counts were estimated. Profiled with immunoSEQ multiplex PCR; TCRdb holds only in-frame clones, not every one. V, J and clone size are taken as reported in that table, and D and trimming were inferred from the DNA itself. The sample carries some 110,000 clones, approximately 85% recorded once. The sample belongs to a study of blood T cell repertoires in COVID-19. Looking at the study overall: Samples taken during acute and convalescent COVID-19 were collected in the United States, Italy and Spain. PBMCs, B-cell-depleted T cells, or T cells were the source of the cDNA or gDNA that made up the material.

Enrollment of patients from Seattle took place during active infection, with longitudinal follow-up. The sequence derives from a woman at least 80 years old with COVID-19, enrolled during active disease. Sequences were obtained from peripheral blood.

In DNA, the CDR3 is TGTGCCAGCAGCGAGGTGGGACTACCCCTAAATGAGCAGTTCTTC. It encodes CASSEVGLPLNEQFF. The rearrangement uses TRBV9 and TRBJ2-1; TRBD2 matches at 7 bases. The V gene's germline CDR1 is SGDLS and CDR2 YYNGEE. The CDR3 extends over 15 amino acids. Germline trimming cut 3 bases from V and 7 bases from J; bases unmatched to any gene: 10.